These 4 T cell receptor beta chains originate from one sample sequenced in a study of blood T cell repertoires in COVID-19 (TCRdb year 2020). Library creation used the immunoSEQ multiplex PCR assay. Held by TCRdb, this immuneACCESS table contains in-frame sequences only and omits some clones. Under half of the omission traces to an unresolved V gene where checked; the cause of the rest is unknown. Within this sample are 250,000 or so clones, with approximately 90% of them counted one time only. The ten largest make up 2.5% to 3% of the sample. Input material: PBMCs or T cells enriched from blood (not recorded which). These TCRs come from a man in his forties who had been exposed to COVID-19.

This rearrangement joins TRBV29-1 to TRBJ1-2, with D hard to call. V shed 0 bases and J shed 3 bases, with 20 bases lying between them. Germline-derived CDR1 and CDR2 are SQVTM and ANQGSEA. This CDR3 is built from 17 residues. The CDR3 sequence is CSVEDLRVGSYDYGYTF. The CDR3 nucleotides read TGCAGCGTTGAAGATCTTCGTGTGGGGAGTTACGACTATGGCTACACCTTC.

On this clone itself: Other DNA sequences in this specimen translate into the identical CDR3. CDR3 in DNA: TGTGCCAGCAGTTTACAGGGGTATCAGCCCCAGCATTTT. This translates into CASSLQGYQPQHF. The rearrangement links TRBV27 to TRBJ1-5; possibly TRBD1 for D (6 bases). V was shortened by 2 bases and J by 5 bases, with 7 bases between the two germline ends. In germline, CDR1 is MNHEY, CDR2 SMNVEV (reference sequence). This CDR3 contains 13 residues.

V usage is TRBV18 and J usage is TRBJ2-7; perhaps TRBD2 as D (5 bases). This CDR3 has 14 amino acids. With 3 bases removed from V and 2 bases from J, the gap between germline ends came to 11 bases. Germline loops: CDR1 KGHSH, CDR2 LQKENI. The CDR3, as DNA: TGTGCCAGCTCACCTAGGGAGACCACCTACGAGCAGTACTTC. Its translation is CASSPRETTYEQYF.

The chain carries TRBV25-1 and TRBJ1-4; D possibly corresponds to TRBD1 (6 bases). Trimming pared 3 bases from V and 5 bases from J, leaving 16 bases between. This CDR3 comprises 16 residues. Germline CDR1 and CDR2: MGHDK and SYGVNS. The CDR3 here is CASSDRLQGINEKLFF. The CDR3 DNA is TGTGCCAGCAGTGACCGATTACAGGGAATAAATGAAAAACTGTTTTTT.